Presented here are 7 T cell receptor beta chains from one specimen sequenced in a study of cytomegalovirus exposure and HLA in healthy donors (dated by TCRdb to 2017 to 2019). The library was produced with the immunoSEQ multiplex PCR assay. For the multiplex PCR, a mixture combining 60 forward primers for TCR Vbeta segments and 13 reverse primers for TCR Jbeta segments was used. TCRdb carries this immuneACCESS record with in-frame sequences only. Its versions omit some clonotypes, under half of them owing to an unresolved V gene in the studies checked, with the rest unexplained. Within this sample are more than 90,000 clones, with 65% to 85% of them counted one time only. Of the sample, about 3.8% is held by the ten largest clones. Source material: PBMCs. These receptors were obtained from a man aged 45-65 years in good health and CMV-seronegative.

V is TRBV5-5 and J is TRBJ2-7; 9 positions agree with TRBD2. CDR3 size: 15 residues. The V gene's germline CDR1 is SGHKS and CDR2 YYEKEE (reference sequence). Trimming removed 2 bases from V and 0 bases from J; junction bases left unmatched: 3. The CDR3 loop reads CASSFLAGSSYEQYF. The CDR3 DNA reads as TGTGCCAGCAGCTTTCTAGCGGGAAGCTCCTACGAGCAGTACTTC.

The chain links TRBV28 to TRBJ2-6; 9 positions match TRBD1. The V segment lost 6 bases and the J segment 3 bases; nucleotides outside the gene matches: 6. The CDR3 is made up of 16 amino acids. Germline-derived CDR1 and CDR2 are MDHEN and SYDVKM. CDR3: CASSGQGRSGANVLTF. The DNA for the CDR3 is TGTGCCAGCAGCGGACAGGGGCGAAGTGGGGCCAACGTCCTGACTTTC. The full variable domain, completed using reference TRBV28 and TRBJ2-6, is DVKVTQSSRYLVKRTGEKVFLECVQDMDHENMFWYRQDPGLGLRLIYFSYDVKMKEKGDIPEGYSVSREKKERFSLILESASTNQTSMYLCASSGQGRSGANVLTFGAGSRLTVL.

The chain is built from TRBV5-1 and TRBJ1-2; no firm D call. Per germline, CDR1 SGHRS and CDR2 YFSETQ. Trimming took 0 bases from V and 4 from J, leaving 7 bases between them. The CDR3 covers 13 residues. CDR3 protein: CASSLGAPYGYTF. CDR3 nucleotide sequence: TGCGCCAGCAGCTTGGGGGCACCCTATGGCTACACCTTC.

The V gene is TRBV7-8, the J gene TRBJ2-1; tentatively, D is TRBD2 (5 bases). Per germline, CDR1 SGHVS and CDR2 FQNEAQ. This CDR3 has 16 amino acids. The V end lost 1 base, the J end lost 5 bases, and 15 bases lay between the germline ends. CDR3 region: CASSLVRRRADNEQFF. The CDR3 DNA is TGTGCCAGCAGCTTAGTTAGGCGGCGGGCGGACAATGAGCAGTTCTTC.

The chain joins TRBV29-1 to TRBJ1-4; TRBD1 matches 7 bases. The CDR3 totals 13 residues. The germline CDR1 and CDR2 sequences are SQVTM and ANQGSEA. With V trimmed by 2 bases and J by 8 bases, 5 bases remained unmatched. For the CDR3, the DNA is TGCAGCGTTGAAAGGAACAGGGGCGAAAAACTGTTTTTT. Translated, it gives CSVERNRGEKLFF.

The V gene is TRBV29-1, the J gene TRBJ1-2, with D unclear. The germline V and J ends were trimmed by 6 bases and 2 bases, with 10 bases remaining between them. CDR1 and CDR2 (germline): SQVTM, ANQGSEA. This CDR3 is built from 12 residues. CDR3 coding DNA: TGCAGCGTCACAGACACAAACTATGGCTACACCTTC. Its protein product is CSVTDTNYGYTF.

The DNA of the CDR3 is TGTGCCAGCAGTTTTCAGGGGCCCCTAGCGCCCCAGCATTTT. Encoded protein: CASSFQGPLAPQHF. V is TRBV27 and J is TRBJ1-5, with D tentatively TRBD1 (6 bases). Germline V gene sequence: CDR1 MNHEY, CDR2 SMNVEV (reference sequence). The V and J ends lost 3 bases and 9 bases respectively, with 15 bases between them. The CDR3 runs 14 residues.